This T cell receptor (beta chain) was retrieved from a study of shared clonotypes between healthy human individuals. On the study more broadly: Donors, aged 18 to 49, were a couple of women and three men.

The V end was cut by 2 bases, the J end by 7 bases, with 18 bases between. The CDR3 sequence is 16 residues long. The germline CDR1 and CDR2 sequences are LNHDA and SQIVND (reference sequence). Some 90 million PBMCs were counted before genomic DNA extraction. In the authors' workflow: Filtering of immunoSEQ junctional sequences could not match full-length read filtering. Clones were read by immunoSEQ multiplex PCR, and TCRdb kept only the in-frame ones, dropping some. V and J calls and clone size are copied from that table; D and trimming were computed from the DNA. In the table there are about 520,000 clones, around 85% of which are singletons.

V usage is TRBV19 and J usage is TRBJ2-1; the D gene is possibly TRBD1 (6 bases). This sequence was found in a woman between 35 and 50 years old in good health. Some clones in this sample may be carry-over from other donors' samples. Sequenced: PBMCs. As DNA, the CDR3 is TGTGCCAGTAGTATAAGGGCCCTCGGGACAAATAATGAGCAGTTCTTC. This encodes CASSIRALGTNNEQFF.